One sample yielded the 20 T cell receptor beta chains listed below, sequenced in a study of T cells in pancreatic ductal adenocarcinoma (dated by TCRdb to between 2016 and 2019). Library preparation employed the immunoSEQ multiplex PCR assay. What TCRdb holds here is the immuneACCESS table cut down to in-frame rearrangements. Part of the clones is not present; checked against another copy, under half of the missing clones reflect an unresolved V gene, and the others are unexplained. The sample data list 25,000 to 35,000 clones, and more than 80% of these were observed just once. Clones ranked in the top ten supply roughly 2% of the sample. The pancreatic ductal adenocarcinoma patients who were selected had gone through surgery without receiving any neoadjuvant therapy. Sequenced material: PBMCs. These receptors were collected from a human donor with pancreatic ductal adenocarcinoma.

The chain couples TRBV4-1 to TRBJ2-7; D is uncertain. Per germline, CDR1 MGHRA and CDR2 YSYEKL. The CDR3 loop spans 14 amino acids. Trimming left V 1 base short and J 2 bases short, with 9 bases between. The CDR3 protein is CASSQVPLAYEQYF. CDR3 bases: TGCGCCAGCAGCCAAGTCCCGCTAGCCTACGAGCAGTACTTC.

This chain connects TRBV19 to TRBJ2-3; the match to TRBD2 covers 13 bases. V lost 6 bases, J lost 4 bases, and 4 bases stayed unmatched. CDR1 is LNHDA, CDR2 SQIVND, per germline (reference sequence). The CDR3 is made up of 15 amino acids. CDR3 sequence (DNA): TGTGCCAGTAGCAGGACTAGCGGGAGTGCAGATACGCAGTATTTT. Translation: CASSRTSGSADTQYF.

The rearrangement links TRBV9 to TRBJ1-1, with 8 bases matching TRBD1. Germline CDR1 and CDR2: SGDLS and YYNGEE. Trimming at V came to 4 bases and at J to 1 base, leaving 3 bases not matched to a gene. This CDR3 region has 14 residues. The CDR3 nucleotides are TGTGCCAGCAGCTGGGGGACAGGGAACACTGAAGCTTTCTTT. Translating it yields CASSWGTGNTEAFF.

The chain recombines TRBV18 with TRBJ2-7, with D uncertain. The CDR3 has 13 residues. Germline assignment: CDR1 KGHSH and CDR2 LQKENI. V was cut by 2 bases and J by 3 bases, with 8 bases left in between. The CDR3 spells CASSPYIHYEQYF. The CDR3 DNA reads as TGTGCCAGCTCACCATACATACACTACGAGCAGTACTTC.

The chain is built from TRBV9 and TRBJ2-3, with TRBD2 matching over 7 bases. CDR1 SGDLS and CDR2 YYNGEE come from the germline V gene. The CDR3 has 16 amino acids. The J segment lost 2 bases and the V segment lost 0 bases, leaving 6 bases of the junction unmatched. CDR3: CASSVGGGSFTDTQYF. The CDR3 nucleotides are TGTGCCAGCAGCGTAGGGGGGGGGAGTTTCACAGATACGCAGTATTTT. The variable domain in full, with the rest retrieved from reference TRBV9 and TRBJ2-3, is DSGVTQTPKHLITATGQRVTLRCSPRSGDLSVYWYQQSLDQGLQFLIQYYNGEERAKGNILERFSAQQFPDLHSELNLSSLELGDSALYFCASSVGGGSFTDTQYFGPGTRLTVL.

J is TRBJ2-1 and V is TRBV6-1; 8 positions agree with TRBD2. The trim removed 9 bases at V and 8 bases at J, leaving 6 bases unmatched. The CDR3 contains 12 residues. Germline V gene sequence: CDR1 MNHNS, CDR2 SASEGT. CDR3 coding DNA: TGTGCCAGTAGCGGGACGGAATATGAGCAGTTCTTC. Translation: CASSGTEYEQFF.

The V gene is TRBV4-2, the J gene TRBJ1-5; D gene uncertain. CDR1 and CDR2 from the germline V gene are LGHNA and YNFKEQ. This CDR3 has 14 residues. V was clipped by 0 bases and J by 1 base, with 4 bases between them. The CDR3 region is CASSQEDSNQPQHF. The CDR3 region has the DNA TGTGCCAGCAGCCAAGAGGACAGCAATCAGCCCCAGCATTTT.

This sequence joins TRBV27 and TRBJ2-2; 14 nucleotides align to TRBD2. The germline CDR1 and CDR2 sequences are MNHEY and SMNVEV (reference sequence). Unmatched junction bases numbered 0, after V lost 2 bases and J lost 7 bases. The CDR3 has 15 residues. CDR3 in DNA: TGTGCCAGCAGTTTAGGGACTAGCGGGAGCGGGGAGCTGTTTTTT. Its translation: CASSLGTSGSGELFF.

The rearrangement uses TRBV6-9 and TRBJ1-2; no reliable D call. The CDR3 is 13 residues long. V was shortened by 3 bases and J by 7 bases, with 12 bases between the two germline ends. Germline V CDR1 and CDR2: MNHGY, SVAAGI. CDR3 nucleotide sequence: TGTGCCAGCAGTTACCATACAGAGTTTGGCTACACCTTC. Its protein product is CASSYHTEFGYTF.

The V and J genes are TRBV7-9 and TRBJ2-3; 8 bases are a match to TRBD2. The J segment lost 3 bases and the V segment lost 2 bases, leaving 7 bases of the junction unmatched. The CDR3 runs to 16 residues. Germline CDR1 SEHNR, CDR2 FQNEAQ (reference sequence). In DNA form, the CDR3 reads TGTGCCAGCAGCTTAAGCATCGGGAGGGGGACAGATACGCAGTATTTT. It is translated as CASSLSIGRGTDTQYF.

The V gene is TRBV25-1, the J gene TRBJ2-5, with 10 positions matching TRBD1. The germline V gene has CDR1 MGHDK and CDR2 SYGVNS. V was pared by 6 bases and J by 5 bases, with 9 bases of the junction left unmatched. The CDR3 is 15 residues long. CDR3 sequence reads: CASRRRGQGRETQYF. In DNA form, the CDR3 reads TGTGCCAGCAGGAGGCGGGGACAGGGGAGGGAGACCCAGTACTTC. Using reference TRBV25-1 and TRBJ2-5 for the parts outside the CDR3, the full variable domain is EADIYQTPRYLVIGTGKKITLECSQTMGHDKMYWYQQDPGMELHLIHYSYGVNSTEKGDLSSESTVSRIRTEHFPLTLESARPSHTSQYLCASRRRGQGRETQYFGPGTRLLVL.

This clone was counted only a few times. This chain connects TRBV9 to TRBJ1-3; D unclear. Trimming cost V 0 bases and J 4 bases, with 14 bases left between them. Germline loops: CDR1 SGDLS, CDR2 YYNGEE. This CDR3 is 16 amino acids long. As DNA, the CDR3 is TGTGCCAGCAGCGTAGAGGCCCGGGCGGACGGAAACACCATATATTTT. Encoded protein: CASSVEARADGNTIYF. The entire variable domain, with the rest obtained from reference TRBV9 and TRBJ1-3, is as follows: DSGVTQTPKHLITATGQRVTLRCSPRSGDLSVYWYQQSLDQGLQFLIQYYNGEERAKGNILERFSAQQFPDLHSELNLSSLELGDSALYFCASSVEARADGNTIYFGEGSWLTVV.

The J gene is TRBJ2-1, the V gene TRBV5-1, with 7 positions matching TRBD1. V dropped 2 bases and J dropped 0; count of bases not matched to a gene: 8. Per the germline V gene, CDR1 is SGHRS and CDR2 is YFSETQ. The CDR3 is 17 amino acids. CDR3 loop: CASSFLGQVSSYNEQFF. In DNA form, the CDR3 reads TGCGCCAGCAGCTTTCTTGGACAGGTGAGCTCCTACAATGAGCAGTTCTTC.

This chain joins TRBV6-6 and TRBJ1-2; no definite D call. The CDR3 covers 13 residues. Trimming took 2 bases from V and 3 from J, leaving 7 bases between them. Germline values: CDR1 MNHNY, CDR2 SVGAGI (reference sequence). CDR3 in DNA: TGTGCCAGCAGTTACGACGGATACTATGGCTACACCTTC. Amino acid sequence: CASSYDGYYGYTF.

The genes are TRBV7-2 and TRBJ2-4; D remains unclear. V was trimmed by 1 base and J by 6 bases, leaving 4 bases between them. The CDR3 length is 12 residues. Germline assignment: CDR1 SGHTA and CDR2 FQGNSA. CDR3 coding DNA: TGTGCCAGCAGCTTAGGGCCAAACATTCAGTACTTC. It codes for CASSLGPNIQYF.

This chain connects TRBV29-1 to TRBJ1-3; TRBD1 matches 8 bases. The CDR3 extends over 14 amino acids. Germline V lookup: CDR1 SQVTM, CDR2 ANQGSEA. V gave up 6 bases and J gave up 3 bases; unmatched junction bases: 7. As DNA, the CDR3 is TGCAGCGTCCTAACGGACAGGGATGGAAACACCATATATTTT. It codes for CSVLTDRDGNTIYF.

The table lists this clone with a few counts. V gene TRBV11-2 combines with J gene TRBJ1-2; weak D call: TRBD1 (5 bases). The germline CDR1 and CDR2 sequences are SGHAT and FQNNGV. The V end was cut by 4 bases, the J end by 6 bases, with 12 bases between. The CDR3 covers 13 residues. The CDR3 region is CASSSYRMDGYTF. CDR3 DNA sequence: TGTGCCAGCAGCTCGTACAGGATGGATGGCTACACCTTC.

The CDR3 coding sequence is TGTGCCAGTAGTCTTACCCCCAGCGGGAGTGAGCAGTTCTTC. Translating gives CASSLTPSGSEQFF. V is TRBV19 and J is TRBJ2-1; 8 bases are a match to TRBD2. The CDR3 runs to 14 residues. CDR1 is LNHDA and CDR2 is SQIVND in the germline V gene (reference sequence). Trimming took 5 bases from V and 9 from J; bases not matched to a gene: 9.

CDR3 residues: CASSVLGVNSGNTIYF. The CDR3 coding sequence is TGTGCCAGCAGCGTCCTTGGGGTCAACTCTGGAAACACCATATATTTT. V and J are TRBV11-2 and TRBJ1-3; D ambiguous. Germline V gives CDR1 SGHAT, CDR2 FQNNGV. The length of the CDR3 is 16 residues. V gave up 5 bases and J gave up 0 bases, with 14 bases separating them.

V is TRBV7-9 and J is TRBJ2-7; TRBD2 agrees at 8 bases. There are 13 residues in the CDR3. Per the germline V gene, CDR1 is SEHNR and CDR2 is FQNEAQ (reference sequence). Trimming cost V 3 bases and J 3 bases; bases outside gene matches: 1. The CDR3: CASSLGLGYEQYF. The CDR3 DNA reads TGTGCCAGCAGCTTGGGACTAGGCTACGAGCAGTACTTC.